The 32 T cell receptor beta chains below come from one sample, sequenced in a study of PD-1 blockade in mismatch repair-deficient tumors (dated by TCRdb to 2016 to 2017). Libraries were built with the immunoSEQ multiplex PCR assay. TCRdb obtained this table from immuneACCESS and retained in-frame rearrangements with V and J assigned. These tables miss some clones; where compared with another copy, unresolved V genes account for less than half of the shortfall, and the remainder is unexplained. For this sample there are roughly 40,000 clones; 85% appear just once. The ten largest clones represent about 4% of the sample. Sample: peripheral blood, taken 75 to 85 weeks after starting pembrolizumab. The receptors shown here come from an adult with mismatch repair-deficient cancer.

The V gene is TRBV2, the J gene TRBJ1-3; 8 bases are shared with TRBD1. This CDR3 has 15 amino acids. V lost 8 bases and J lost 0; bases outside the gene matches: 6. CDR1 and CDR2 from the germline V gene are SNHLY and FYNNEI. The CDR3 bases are TGTGCCAGCCGGGACAGGCCCACCTCTGGAAACACCATATATTTT. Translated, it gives CASRDRPTSGNTIYF.

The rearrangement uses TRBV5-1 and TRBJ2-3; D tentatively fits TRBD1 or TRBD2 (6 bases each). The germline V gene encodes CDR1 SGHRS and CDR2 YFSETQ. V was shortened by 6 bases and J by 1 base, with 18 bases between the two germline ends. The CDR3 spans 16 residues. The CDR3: CASTLNMGGGTDTQYF. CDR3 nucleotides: TGCGCCAGCACCCTCAATATGGGGGGCGGCACAGATACGCAGTATTTT. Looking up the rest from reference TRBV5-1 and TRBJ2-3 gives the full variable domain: KAGVTQTPRYLIKTRGQQVTLSCSPISGHRSVSWYQQTPGQGLQFLFEYFSETQRNKGNFPGRFSGRQFSNSRSEMNVSTLELGDSALYLCASTLNMGGGTDTQYFGPGTRLTVL.

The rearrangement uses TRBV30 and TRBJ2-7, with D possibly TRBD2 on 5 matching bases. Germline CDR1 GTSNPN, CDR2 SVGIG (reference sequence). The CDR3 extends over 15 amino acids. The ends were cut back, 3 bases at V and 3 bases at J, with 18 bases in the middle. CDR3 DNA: TGTGCCTGGAGAGTGTTGAAGCGGAGTCACTACGAGCAGTACTTC. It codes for CAWRVLKRSHYEQYF.

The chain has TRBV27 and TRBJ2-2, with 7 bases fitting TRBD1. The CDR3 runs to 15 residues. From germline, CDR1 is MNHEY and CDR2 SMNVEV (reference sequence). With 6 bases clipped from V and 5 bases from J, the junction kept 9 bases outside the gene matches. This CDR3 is CASRPGQIRTGELFF. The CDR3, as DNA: TGTGCCAGCAGGCCGGGACAGATTCGAACCGGGGAGCTGTTTTTT.

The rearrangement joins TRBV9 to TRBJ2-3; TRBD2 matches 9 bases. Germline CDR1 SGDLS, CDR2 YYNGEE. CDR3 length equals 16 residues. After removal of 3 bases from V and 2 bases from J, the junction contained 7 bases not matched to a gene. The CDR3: CASSASSGRNTDTQYF. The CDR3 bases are TGTGCCAGCAGCGCCTCGAGCGGGAGGAACACAGATACGCAGTATTTT.

CDR3 residues: CASRDGTSGMAGELFF. CDR3 DNA: TGTGCCAGCAGGGACGGGACTAGCGGGATGGCCGGGGAGCTGTTTTTT. The chain has TRBV7-2 and TRBJ2-2; TRBD2 matches at 13 bases. Trimming at V came to 6 bases and at J to 6 bases, leaving 7 bases not matched to a gene. CDR1 and CDR2 (germline): SGHTA, FQGNSA. This CDR3 has 16 residues.

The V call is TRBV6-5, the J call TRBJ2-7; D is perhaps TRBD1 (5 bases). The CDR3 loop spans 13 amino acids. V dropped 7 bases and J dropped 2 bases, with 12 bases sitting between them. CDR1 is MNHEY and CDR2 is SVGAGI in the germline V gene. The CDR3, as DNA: TGTGCCAGCAAGGAAACAGGTACCTACGAGCAGTACTTC. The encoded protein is CASKETGTYEQYF.

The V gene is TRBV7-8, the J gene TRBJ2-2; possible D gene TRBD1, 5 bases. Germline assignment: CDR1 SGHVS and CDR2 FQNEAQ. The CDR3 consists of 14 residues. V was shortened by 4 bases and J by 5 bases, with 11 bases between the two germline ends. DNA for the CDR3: TGTGCCAGCAGCTCGACGAAGGGGACCGGGGAGCTGTTTTTT. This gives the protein CASSSTKGTGELFF.

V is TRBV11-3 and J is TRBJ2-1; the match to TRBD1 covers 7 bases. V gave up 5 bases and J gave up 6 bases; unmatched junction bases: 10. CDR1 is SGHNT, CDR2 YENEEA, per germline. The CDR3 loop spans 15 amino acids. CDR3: CASSPATGRFNEQFF. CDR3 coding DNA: TGTGCCAGCAGCCCAGCGACAGGGCGGTTCAATGAGCAGTTCTTC.

CDR3 amino acids: CASSLFLASSYEQYF. The CDR3 nucleotides read TGTGCCAGCAGTTTATTTCTAGCGAGCTCCTACGAGCAGTACTTC. The J gene is TRBJ2-7, the V gene TRBV27; a weak D match, TRBD2 (6 bases). The germline V gene encodes CDR1 MNHEY and CDR2 SMNVEV (reference sequence). V lost 1 base, J lost 0 bases, and 10 bases lay in between. This CDR3 spans 15 amino acids.

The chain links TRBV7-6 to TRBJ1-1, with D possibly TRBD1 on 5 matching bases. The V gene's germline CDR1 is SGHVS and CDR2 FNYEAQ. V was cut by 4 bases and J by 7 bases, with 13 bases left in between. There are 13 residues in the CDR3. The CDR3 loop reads CASSSNEGFEAFF. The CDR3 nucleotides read TGTGCCAGCAGCTCGAACGAGGGGTTTGAAGCTTTCTTT.

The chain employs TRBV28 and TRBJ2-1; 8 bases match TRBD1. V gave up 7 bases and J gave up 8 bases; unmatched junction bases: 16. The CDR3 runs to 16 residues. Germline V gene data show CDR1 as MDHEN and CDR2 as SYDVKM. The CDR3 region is CASIPPGQGAIDEQFF. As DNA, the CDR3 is TGTGCCAGCATCCCCCCTGGGCAGGGGGCGATCGATGAGCAGTTCTTC.

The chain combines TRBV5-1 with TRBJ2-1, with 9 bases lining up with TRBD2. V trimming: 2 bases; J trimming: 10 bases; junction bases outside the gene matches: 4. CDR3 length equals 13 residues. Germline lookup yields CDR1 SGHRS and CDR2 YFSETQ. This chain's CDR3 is CASSFLAGREQFF. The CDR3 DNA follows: TGCGCCAGCAGCTTCCTAGCGGGACGCGAGCAGTTCTTC.

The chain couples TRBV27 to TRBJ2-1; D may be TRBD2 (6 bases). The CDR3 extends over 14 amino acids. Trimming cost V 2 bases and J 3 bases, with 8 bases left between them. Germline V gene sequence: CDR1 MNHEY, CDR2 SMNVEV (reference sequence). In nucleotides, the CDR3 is TGTGCCAGCAGTTTACTGGGGGGCTACAATGAGCAGTTCTTC. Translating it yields CASSLLGGYNEQFF.

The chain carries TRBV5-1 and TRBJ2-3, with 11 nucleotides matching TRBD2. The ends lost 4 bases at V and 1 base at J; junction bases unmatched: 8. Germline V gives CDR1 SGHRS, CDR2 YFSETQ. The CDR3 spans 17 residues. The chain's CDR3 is CASSGTSGSSGTDTQYF. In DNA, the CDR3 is TGCGCCAGCAGCGGCACTAGCGGGAGTTCGGGCACAGATACGCAGTATTTT.

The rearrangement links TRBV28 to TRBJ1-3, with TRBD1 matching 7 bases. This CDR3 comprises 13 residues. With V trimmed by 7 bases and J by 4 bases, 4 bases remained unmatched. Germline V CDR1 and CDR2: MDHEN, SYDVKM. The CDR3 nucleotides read TGTGCCAGCATAACAGGGGTGGGAAACACCATATATTTT. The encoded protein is CASITGVGNTIYF.

As DNA, the CDR3 is TGTGCCAGCAGCCCCAGTCCCTTCTACGAGCAGTACTTC. Its translation: CASSPSPFYEQYF. The chain is built from TRBV9 and TRBJ2-7; D gene uncertain. The ends were cut back, 4 bases at V and 3 bases at J, with 11 bases in the middle. CDR1 and CDR2 (germline): SGDLS, YYNGEE. The CDR3 is 13 amino acids.

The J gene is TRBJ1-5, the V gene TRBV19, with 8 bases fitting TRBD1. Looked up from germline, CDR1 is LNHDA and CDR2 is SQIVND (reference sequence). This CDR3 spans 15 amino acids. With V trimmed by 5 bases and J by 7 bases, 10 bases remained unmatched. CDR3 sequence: CASSGNVAGGQPQHF. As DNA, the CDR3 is TGTGCCAGTAGTGGCAACGTGGCAGGGGGCCAGCCCCAGCATTTT.

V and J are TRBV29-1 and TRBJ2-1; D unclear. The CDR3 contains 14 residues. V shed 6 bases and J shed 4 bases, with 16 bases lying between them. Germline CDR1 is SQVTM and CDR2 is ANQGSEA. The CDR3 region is CSVVISPLYNEQFF. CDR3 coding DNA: TGCAGCGTGGTAATCTCACCACTATACAATGAGCAGTTCTTC.

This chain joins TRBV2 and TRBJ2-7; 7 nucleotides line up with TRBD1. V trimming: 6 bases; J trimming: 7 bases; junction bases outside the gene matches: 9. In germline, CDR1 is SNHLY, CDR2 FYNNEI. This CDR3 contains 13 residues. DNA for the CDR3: TGTGCCAGCAGGGAACAGGGGTTGGGGGAGCAGTACTTC. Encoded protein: CASREQGLGEQYF.

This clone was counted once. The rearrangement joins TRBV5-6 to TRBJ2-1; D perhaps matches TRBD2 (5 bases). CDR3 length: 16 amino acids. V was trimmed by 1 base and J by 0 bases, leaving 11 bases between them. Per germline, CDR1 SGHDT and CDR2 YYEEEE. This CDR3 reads CASSLRGRSSYNEQFF. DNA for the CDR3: TGTGCCAGCAGCTTGCGGGGTAGGAGCTCCTACAATGAGCAGTTCTTC.

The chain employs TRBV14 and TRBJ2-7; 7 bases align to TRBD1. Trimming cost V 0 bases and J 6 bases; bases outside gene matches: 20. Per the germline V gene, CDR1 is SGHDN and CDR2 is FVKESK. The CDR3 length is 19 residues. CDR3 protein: CASSQDLPTGTLSLGEQYF. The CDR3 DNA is TGTGCCAGCAGCCAAGACCTACCGACAGGGACCCTTTCATTAGGCGAGCAGTACTTC.

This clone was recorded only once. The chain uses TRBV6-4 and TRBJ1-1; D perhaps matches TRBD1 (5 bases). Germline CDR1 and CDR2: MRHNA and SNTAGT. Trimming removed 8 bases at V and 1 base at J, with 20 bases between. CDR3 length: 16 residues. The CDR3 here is CASRRDPTGPNTEAFF. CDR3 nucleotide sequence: TGTGCCAGCCGTAGAGACCCAACAGGACCGAACACTGAAGCTTTCTTT.

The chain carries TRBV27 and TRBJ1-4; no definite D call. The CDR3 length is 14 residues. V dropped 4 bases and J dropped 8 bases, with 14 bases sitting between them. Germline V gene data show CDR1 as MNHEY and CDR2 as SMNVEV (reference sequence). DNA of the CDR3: TGTGCCAGCAGTTCCCCCGACTCTAGGGAAAAACTGTTTTTT. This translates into CASSSPDSREKLFF. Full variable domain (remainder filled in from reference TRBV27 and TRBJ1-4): EAQVTQNPRYLITVTGKKLTVTCSQNMNHEYMSWYRQDPGLGLRQIYYSMNVEVTDKGDVPEGYKVSRKEKRNFPLILESPSPNQTSLYFCASSSPDSREKLFFGSGTQLSVL.

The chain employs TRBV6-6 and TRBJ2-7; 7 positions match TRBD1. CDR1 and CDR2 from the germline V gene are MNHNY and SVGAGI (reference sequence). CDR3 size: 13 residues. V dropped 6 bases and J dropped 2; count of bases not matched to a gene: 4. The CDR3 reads CASSTGTAYEQYF. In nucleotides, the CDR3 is TGTGCCAGCAGCACCGGGACAGCCTACGAGCAGTACTTC.

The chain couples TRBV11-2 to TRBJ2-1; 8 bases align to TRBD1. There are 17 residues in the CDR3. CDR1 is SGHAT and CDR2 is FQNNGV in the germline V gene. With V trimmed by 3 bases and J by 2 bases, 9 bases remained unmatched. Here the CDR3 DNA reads TGTGCCAGCAGCTTTGTGTCCACGGACAGGGCCTACAATGAGCAGTTCTTC. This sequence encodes CASSFVSTDRAYNEQFF.

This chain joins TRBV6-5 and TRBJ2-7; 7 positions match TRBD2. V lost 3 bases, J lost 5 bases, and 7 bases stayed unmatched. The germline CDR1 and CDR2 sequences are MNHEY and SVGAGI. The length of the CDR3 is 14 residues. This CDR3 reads CASSYLVGGNEQYF. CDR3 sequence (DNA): TGTGCCAGCAGTTATTTGGTCGGGGGGAACGAGCAGTACTTC.

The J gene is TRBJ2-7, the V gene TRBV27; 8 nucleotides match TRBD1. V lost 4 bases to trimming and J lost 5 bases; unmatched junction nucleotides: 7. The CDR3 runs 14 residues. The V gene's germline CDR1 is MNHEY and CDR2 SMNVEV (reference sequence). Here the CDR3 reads CASSSGQGANEQYF. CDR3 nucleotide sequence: TGTGCCAGCAGTTCCGGACAGGGAGCGAACGAGCAGTACTTC.

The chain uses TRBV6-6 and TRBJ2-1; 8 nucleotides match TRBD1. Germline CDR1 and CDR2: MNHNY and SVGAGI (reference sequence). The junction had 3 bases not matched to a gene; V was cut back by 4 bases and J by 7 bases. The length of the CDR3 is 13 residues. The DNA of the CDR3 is TGTGCCAGCAGTTCCAGGGGGCAAAATGAGCAGTTCTTC. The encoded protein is CASSSRGQNEQFF.

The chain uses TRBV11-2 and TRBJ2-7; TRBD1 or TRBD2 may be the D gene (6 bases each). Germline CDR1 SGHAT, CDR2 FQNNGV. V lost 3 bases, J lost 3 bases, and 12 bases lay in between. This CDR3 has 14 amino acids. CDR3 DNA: TGTGCCAGCAGCTTGGGGGCGGGACGCTACGAGCAGTACTTC. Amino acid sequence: CASSLGAGRYEQYF.

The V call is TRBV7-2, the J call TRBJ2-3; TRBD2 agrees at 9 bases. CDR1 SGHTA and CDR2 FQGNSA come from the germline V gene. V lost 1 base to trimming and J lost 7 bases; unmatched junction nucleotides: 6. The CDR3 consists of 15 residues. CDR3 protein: CASSLGLAGFNTQYF. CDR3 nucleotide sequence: TGTGCCAGCAGCTTAGGGCTAGCGGGATTCAATACGCAGTATTTT.

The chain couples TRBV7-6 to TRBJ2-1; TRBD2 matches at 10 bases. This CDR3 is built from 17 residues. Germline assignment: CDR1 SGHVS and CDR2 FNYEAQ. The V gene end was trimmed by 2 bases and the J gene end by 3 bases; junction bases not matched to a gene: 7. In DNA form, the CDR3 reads TGTGCCAGCAGCTTACGAGCGGGGGGGGTTGACTACAATGAGCAGTTCTTC. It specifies CASSLRAGGVDYNEQFF.